The clone carrying this T cell receptor beta chain ranks as medium-sized. Original data processing: Clinicopathological groups differed in CDR3, with these differences serving to build a distant-metastasis classifier for papillary thyroid cancer. Through MiXCR, TCRdb re-clonotyped the PCR reads. The V and J calls come from TCRdb's annotation, not from the publication. The sample comprises about 7,800 clones, approximately 25% of which are singletons, and around 14% rests with the top ten. This specimen comes from a study of metastatic and nonmetastatic thyroid tumors. CDR1 and CDR2 (germline): SGHNT, YENEEA. V lost 1 base and J lost 5; bases outside the gene matches: 9. This CDR3 contains 16 residues. Prior to thyroid surgery, none of the patients had received any treatment.

Sequencing was carried out using adjacent normal tissue. J is TRBJ2-7 and V is TRBV11-3; the match to TRBD1 covers 9 bases. The receptor was isolated from a female donor with papillary thyroid cancer or a benign thyroid nodule (not recorded which). Some clones in this sample may be carry-over from other donors' samples. This CDR3 reads CASSLVTGTGPHEQYF. The CDR3 DNA reads as TGTGCCAGCAGCTTAGTAACCGGGACAGGGCCGCACGAGCAGTACTTC.